This T cell receptor beta chain was documented in a study of T cell changes during pregnancy in multiple sclerosis. The repertoire was sequenced with immunoSEQ multiplex PCR; TCRdb's copy has only in-frame clones and lacks some. This sample has about 56,000 clones, with approximately 91% found just once. V dropped 6 bases and J dropped 0 bases, with 15 bases sitting between them. The CDR3 loop spans 16 amino acids. Germline CDR1 reads SEHNR; CDR2 reads FQNEAQ (reference sequence). The specimen comprised CD4+ T cells from peripheral blood mononuclear cells, sampled in the third trimester of pregnancy. V usage is TRBV7-9 and J usage is TRBJ1-5; D call uncertain. This receptor was taken from a female donor with multiple sclerosis, enrolled in a pregnancy study. The CDR3 region is CASRARVLNSNQPQHF. CDR3 nucleotides: TGTGCCAGCAGAGCCCGGGTGCTAAATAGCAATCAGCCCCAGCATTTT.